These 8 T cell receptor beta chains share one sample of origin, sequenced in a study of blood T cell repertoires in COVID-19. Clones were read by immunoSEQ multiplex PCR, and TCRdb kept only the in-frame ones, dropping some. This sample carries about 70,000 clones, about four fifths of them seen once, and the ten largest clones take about 4.8%. The specimen was peripheral blood. The receptors shown here come from a woman older than 75 with active or convalescent COVID-19.

This chain connects TRBV19 to TRBJ2-1; 7 bases agree with TRBD2. Germline loops: CDR1 LNHDA, CDR2 SQIVND (reference sequence). The CDR3 length is 20 residues. V lost 6 bases and J lost 0; bases outside the gene matches: 20. The CDR3 sequence: CASSPTGGGWGSSSYNEQFF. In DNA form, the CDR3 reads TGTGCCAGTAGCCCGACGGGGGGAGGGTGGGGTTCAAGCTCCTACAATGAGCAGTTCTTC.

This clone has a single count. The rearrangement joins TRBV19 to TRBJ1-1, with 10 nucleotides matching TRBD1. Germline V gene data show CDR1 as LNHDA and CDR2 as SQIVND (reference sequence). J lost 5 bases, V lost 1 base, and 1 base had no gene match. The CDR3 consists of 14 residues. In DNA form, the CDR3 reads TGTGCCAGTAGTATAGGGGACAGGGGAACTGAAGCTTTCTTT. This gives the protein CASSIGDRGTEAFF.

The V and J genes are TRBV14 and TRBJ1-2; 7 bases line up with TRBD1. The length of the CDR3 is 16 residues. The junction had 11 bases not matched to a gene; V was cut back by 0 bases and J by 7 bases. Germline loops: CDR1 SGHDN, CDR2 FVKESK. The CDR3 reads CASSQDRLRGTGGYTF. CDR3 in DNA: TGTGCCAGCAGCCAAGATCGCCTCAGGGGGACCGGTGGCTACACCTTC.

The V call is TRBV30, the J call TRBJ1-1; D unresolved. CDR1 is GTSNPN, CDR2 SVGIG, per germline (reference sequence). The CDR3 is 13 amino acids. V was trimmed by 1 base and J by 3 bases, leaving 9 bases between them. CDR3 sequence reads: CAWSASLYTEAFF. In DNA, the CDR3 is TGTGCCTGGAGTGCGAGCCTCTACACTGAAGCTTTCTTT. Variable domain in full (rest from reference TRBV30 and TRBJ1-1): SQTIHQWPATLVQPVGSPLSLECTVEGTSNPNLYWYRQAAGRGLQLLFYSVGIGQISSEVPQNLSASRPQDRQFILSSKKLLLSDSGFYLCAWSASLYTEAFFGQGTRLTVV.

The chain links TRBV27 to TRBJ2-3; TRBD1 agrees at 7 bases. Germline V gives CDR1 MNHEY, CDR2 SMNVEV (reference sequence). The CDR3 covers 14 residues. V dropped 4 bases and J dropped 2; count of bases not matched to a gene: 3. The CDR3 here is CASSWGQPTDTQYF. The CDR3 region has the DNA TGTGCCAGCAGTTGGGGACAGCCCACAGATACGCAGTATTTT.

The rearrangement joins TRBV15 to TRBJ2-2; tentatively, D is TRBD1 (6 bases). CDR3 size: 19 residues. Germline loops: CDR1 LNHNV, CDR2 YYDKDF (reference sequence). The V and J ends lost 0 bases and 3 bases respectively, with 20 bases between them. The CDR3, as DNA: TGTGCCACCAGCAGAGAATTAATGGACAGCTTCTACCACACCGGGGAGCTGTTTTTT. Protein product: CATSRELMDSFYHTGELFF.

The rearrangement links TRBV10-1 to TRBJ2-2, with TRBD2 matching 7 bases. The CDR3 extends over 16 amino acids. Trimming took 2 bases from V and 0 from J; bases not matched to a gene: 3. Germline lookup yields CDR1 WNHNN and CDR2 SYGVQD (reference sequence). The chain's CDR3 is CASSEAGLANTGELFF. CDR3 DNA sequence: TGCGCCAGCAGTGAGGCCGGACTAGCGAACACCGGGGAGCTGTTTTTT.

The chain uses TRBV6-5 and TRBJ1-1; D is possibly TRBD1 (6 bases). CDR1 MNHEY and CDR2 SVGAGI come from the germline V gene. V shed 6 bases and J shed 8 bases, with 10 bases lying between them. CDR3 length equals 11 residues. In nucleotides, the CDR3 is TGTGCCAGCAGCCAGGGGACGGAAGCTTTCTTT. It is translated as CASSQGTEAFF.